This T cell receptor (beta chain) was documented in a study of blood T cell repertoires in COVID-19. Background on the study: Sites across the United States, Italy and Spain contributed samples from acute and convalescent COVID-19. In each case, the material was cDNA or gDNA derived from T cells, B-cell-depleted T cells, or PBMCs.

Authors' methods: Counts of nucleated cells, estimated from reference gene primer amplification, were obtained. The assay was immunoSEQ multiplex PCR, and TCRdb's table has in-frame clones only and misses some. V and J calls and clone size come straight from that table; D and trimming were deduced from the DNA. Among about 200,000 clones, about 86% were seen once, and the ten largest hold 0.65% to 0.95%. V lost 0 bases and J lost 10; bases outside the gene matches: 7. Germline-derived CDR1 and CDR2 are SGDLS and YYNGEE. The CDR3 covers 16 residues. The receptor comes from a woman aged 70-85 years with acute or convalescent COVID-19. V usage is TRBV9 and J usage is TRBJ2-1; 13 nucleotides align to TRBD2. Sequencing was done on a sample of peripheral blood. Written as DNA, the CDR3 is TGTGCCAGCAGCGTAGCCCCAGGACTAGCGGGAGCGGAGCAGTTCTTC. Protein sequence: CASSVAPGLAGAEQFF.